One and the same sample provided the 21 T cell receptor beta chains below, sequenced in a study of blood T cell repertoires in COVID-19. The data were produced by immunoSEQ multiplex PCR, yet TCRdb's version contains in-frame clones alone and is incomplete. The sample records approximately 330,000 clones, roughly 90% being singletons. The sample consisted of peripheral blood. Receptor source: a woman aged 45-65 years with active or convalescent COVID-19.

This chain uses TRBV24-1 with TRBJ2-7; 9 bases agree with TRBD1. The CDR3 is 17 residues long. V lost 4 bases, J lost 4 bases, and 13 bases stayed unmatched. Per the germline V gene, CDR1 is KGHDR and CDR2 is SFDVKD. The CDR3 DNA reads TGTGCCACCAGTGACGCTGGTGGGACAGGGATAAAGTACGAGCAGTACTTC. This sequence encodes CATSDAGGTGIKYEQYF.

The CDR3 protein is CASSPRQVSEAFF. CDR3 DNA: TGTGCCAGCAGCCCCCGCCAGGTCTCTGAAGCTTTCTTT. V and J are TRBV3-1 (or the pseudogene TRBV3-2) and TRBJ1-1; D is undetermined. This CDR3 comprises 13 residues. Trimming stripped 4 bases from V and 6 bases from J, with 12 bases between. Germline lookup yields CDR1 LGHDT and CDR2 YNNKEL (reference sequence).

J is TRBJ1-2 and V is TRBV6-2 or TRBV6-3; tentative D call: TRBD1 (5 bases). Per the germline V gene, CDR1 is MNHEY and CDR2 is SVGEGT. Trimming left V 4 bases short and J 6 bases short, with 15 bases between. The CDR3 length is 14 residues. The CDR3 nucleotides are TGTGCCAGCAGTTGGGCAGGGAGGAGCAATGGCTACACCTTC. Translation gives CASSWAGRSNGYTF.

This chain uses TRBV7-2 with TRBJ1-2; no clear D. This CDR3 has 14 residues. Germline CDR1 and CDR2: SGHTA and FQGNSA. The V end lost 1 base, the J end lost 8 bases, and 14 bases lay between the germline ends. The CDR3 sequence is CASSLGPSQRGYTF. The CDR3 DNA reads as TGTGCCAGCAGCTTAGGTCCCTCTCAGCGAGGCTACACCTTC.

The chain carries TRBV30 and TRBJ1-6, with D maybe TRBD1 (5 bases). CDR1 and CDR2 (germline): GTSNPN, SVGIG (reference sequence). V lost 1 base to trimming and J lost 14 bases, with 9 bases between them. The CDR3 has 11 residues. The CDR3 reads CAWSGAGTLHF. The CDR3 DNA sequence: TGTGCCTGGAGTGGTGCAGGGACCCTCCACTTT.

The CDR3 DNA reads TGTGCCAGCAGCGTGCGGGAGGGCGGCTACACCTTC. It translates to CASSVREGGYTF. V and J are TRBV9 and TRBJ1-2; D remains ambiguous. Germline V CDR1 and CDR2: SGDLS, YYNGEE. Trimming took off 2 bases at V and 8 bases at J, with 10 bases between the two ends. The CDR3 has 12 residues.

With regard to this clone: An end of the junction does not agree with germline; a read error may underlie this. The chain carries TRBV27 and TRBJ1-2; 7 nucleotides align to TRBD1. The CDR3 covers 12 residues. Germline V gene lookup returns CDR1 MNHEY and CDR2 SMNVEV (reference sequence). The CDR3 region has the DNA TGTGCCAGCAGTTCTTTTACTGGACAGGTGAACTTC. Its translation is CASSSFTGQVNF.

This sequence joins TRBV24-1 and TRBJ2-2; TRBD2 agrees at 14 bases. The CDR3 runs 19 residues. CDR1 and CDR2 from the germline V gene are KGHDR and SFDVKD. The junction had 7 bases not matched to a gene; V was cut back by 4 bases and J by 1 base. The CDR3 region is CATSDTTGLAGGNTGELFF. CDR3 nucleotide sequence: TGTGCCACCAGTGACACGACCGGACTAGCGGGAGGGAACACCGGGGAGCTGTTTTTT.

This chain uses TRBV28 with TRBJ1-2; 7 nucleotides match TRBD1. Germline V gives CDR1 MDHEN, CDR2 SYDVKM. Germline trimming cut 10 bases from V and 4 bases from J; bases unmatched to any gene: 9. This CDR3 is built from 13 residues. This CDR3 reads CATSTGTAYGYTF. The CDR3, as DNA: TGTGCCACCTCTACCGGGACAGCCTATGGCTACACCTTC.

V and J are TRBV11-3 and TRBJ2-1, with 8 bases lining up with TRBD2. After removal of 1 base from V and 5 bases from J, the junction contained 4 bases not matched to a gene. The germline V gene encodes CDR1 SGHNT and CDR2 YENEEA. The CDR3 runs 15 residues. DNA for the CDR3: TGTGCCAGCAGCTTAGCGGGGGGGACCGACAATGAGCAGTTCTTC. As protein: CASSLAGGTDNEQFF.

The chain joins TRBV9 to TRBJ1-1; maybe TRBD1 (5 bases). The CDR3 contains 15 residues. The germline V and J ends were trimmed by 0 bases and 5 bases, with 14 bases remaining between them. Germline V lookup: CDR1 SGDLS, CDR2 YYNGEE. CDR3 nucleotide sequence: TGTGCCAGCAGCGTAGTTGGAGGGGCGAGGACTGAAGCTTTCTTT. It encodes CASSVVGGARTEAFF.

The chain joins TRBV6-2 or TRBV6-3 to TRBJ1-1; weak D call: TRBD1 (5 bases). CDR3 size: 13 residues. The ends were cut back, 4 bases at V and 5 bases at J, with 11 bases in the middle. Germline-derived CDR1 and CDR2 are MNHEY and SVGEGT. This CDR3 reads CASSFTGGTEAFF. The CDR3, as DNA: TGTGCCAGCAGTTTTACCGGGGGGACTGAAGCTTTCTTT.

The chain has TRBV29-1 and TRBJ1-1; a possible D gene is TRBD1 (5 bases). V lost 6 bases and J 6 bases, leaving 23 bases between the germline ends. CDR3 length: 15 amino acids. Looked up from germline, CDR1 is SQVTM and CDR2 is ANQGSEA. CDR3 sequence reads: CSVRQLGGARAEAFF. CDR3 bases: TGCAGCGTCCGACAGCTAGGAGGGGCAAGGGCTGAAGCTTTCTTT.

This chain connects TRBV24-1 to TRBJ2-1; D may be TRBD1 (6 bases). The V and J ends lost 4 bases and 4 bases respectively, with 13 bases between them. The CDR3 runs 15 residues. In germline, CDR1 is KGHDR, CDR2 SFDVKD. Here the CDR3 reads CATSDPGQLYNEQFF. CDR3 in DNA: TGTGCCACCAGTGACCCTGGACAGTTGTACAATGAGCAGTTCTTC.

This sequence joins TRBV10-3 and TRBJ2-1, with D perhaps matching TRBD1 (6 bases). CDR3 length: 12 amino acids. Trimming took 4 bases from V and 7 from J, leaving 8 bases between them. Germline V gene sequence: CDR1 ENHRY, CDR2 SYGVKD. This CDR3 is CAISVGANEQFF. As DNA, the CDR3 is TGTGCCATCAGTGTGGGGGCGAATGAGCAGTTCTTC.

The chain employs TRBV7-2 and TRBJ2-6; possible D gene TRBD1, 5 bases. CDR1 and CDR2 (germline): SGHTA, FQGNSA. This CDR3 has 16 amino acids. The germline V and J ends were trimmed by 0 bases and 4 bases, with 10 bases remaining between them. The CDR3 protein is CASSLARGAGANVLTF. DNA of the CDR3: TGTGCCAGCAGCTTAGCGCGTGGGGCAGGGGCCAACGTCCTGACTTTC.

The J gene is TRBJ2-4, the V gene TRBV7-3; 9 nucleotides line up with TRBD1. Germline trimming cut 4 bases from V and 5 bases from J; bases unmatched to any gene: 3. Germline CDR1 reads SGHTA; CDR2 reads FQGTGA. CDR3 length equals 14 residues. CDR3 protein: CASSSGTGQNIQYF. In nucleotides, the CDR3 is TGTGCCAGCAGCTCCGGGACAGGGCAAAACATTCAGTACTTC.

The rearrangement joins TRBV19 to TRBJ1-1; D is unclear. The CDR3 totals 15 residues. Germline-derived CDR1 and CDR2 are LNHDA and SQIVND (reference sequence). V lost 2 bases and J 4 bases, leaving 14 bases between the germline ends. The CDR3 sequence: CASSIIGGSGTEAFF. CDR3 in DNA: TGTGCCAGTAGTATAATTGGAGGGTCGGGCACTGAAGCTTTCTTT.

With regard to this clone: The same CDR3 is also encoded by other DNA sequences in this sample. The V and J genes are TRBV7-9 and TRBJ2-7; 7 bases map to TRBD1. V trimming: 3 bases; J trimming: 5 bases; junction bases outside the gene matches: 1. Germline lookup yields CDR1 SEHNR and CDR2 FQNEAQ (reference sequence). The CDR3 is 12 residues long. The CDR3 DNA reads TGTGCCAGCAGCTTTGACAGGGACGAGCAGTACTTC. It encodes CASSFDRDEQYF.

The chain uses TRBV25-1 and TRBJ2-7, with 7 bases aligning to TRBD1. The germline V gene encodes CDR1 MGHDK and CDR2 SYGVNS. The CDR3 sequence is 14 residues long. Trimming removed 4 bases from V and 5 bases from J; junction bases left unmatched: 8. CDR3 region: CASSAPQGKHEQYF. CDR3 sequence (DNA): TGTGCCAGCAGTGCCCCACAGGGGAAGCACGAGCAGTACTTC.

The CDR3 region has the DNA TGTGCCAGCAGCTTAGCTCCCGGGACAGGGAACACTGAAGCTTTCTTT. Protein: CASSLAPGTGNTEAFF. The V and J genes are TRBV11-2 and TRBJ1-1; 8 bases map to TRBD1. The CDR3 contains 16 residues. Per germline, CDR1 SGHAT and CDR2 FQNNGV. The V segment lost 1 base and the J segment 1 base; nucleotides outside the gene matches: 5.